These 28 T cell receptor beta chains came from one sample sequenced in a study of cytomegalovirus exposure and HLA in healthy donors. The PCR used 60 Vbeta and 13 Jbeta primers. Generated by immunoSEQ multiplex PCR, the TCRdb table keeps only in-frame clones and is missing some. This table holds approximately 46,000 clones. Material: PBMCs. Source of these receptors: a male donor in good health and CMV-seronegative.

The J gene is TRBJ2-7, the V gene TRBV27; 11 positions match TRBD2. J lost 4 bases, V lost 5 bases, and 7 bases had no gene match. This CDR3 spans 15 amino acids. Germline CDR1 is MNHEY and CDR2 is SMNVEV (reference sequence). The CDR3 loop reads CASSPGLAAVYEQYF. The CDR3 DNA reads as TGTGCCAGCAGTCCGGGACTAGCGGCCGTATACGAGCAGTACTTC.

J is TRBJ1-2 and V is TRBV20-1; weak D call: TRBD1 (6 bases). From germline, CDR1 is DFQATT and CDR2 SNEGSKA (reference sequence). This CDR3 is built from 11 residues. Trimming took 7 bases from V and 8 from J, leaving 14 bases between them. The chain's CDR3 is CSEDSLSGYTF. In DNA form, the CDR3 reads TGCAGTGAGGACAGTCTTAGCGGCTACACCTTC.

The gene calls are TRBV15 and TRBJ2-5; the D gene is possibly TRBD2 (6 bases). Trimming took 3 bases from V and 2 from J, leaving 22 bases between them. CDR3 length equals 18 residues. Looked up from germline, CDR1 is LNHNV and CDR2 is YYDKDF (reference sequence). CDR3 loop: CATSRGGRGTAKQETQYF. CDR3 coding DNA: TGTGCCACCAGCAGGGGGGGTCGAGGGACGGCGAAGCAAGAGACCCAGTACTTC.

The chain has TRBV19 and TRBJ1-1; D not certain. CDR1 and CDR2 (germline): LNHDA, SQIVND (reference sequence). V was pared by 2 bases and J by 3 bases, with 4 bases between. CDR3 length: 12 residues. The CDR3 DNA reads as TGTGCCAGTAGTATATCTGACACTGAAGCTTTCTTT. Translating it yields CASSISDTEAFF.

The chain uses TRBV6-1 and TRBJ1-2, with unresolved D. Germline V gives CDR1 MNHNS, CDR2 SASEGT. V gave up 1 base and J gave up 3 bases, with 12 bases separating them. This CDR3 has 15 amino acids. CDR3 sequence (DNA): TGTGCCAGCAGTGAAGGCACCTTCAACTACTATGGCTACACCTTC. Residues: CASSEGTFNYYGYTF.

This chain links TRBV9 with TRBJ2-3; TRBD1 agrees at 8 bases. The V gene's germline CDR1 is SGDLS and CDR2 YYNGEE. The CDR3 is made up of 14 amino acids. The ends lost 3 bases at V and 5 bases at J; junction bases unmatched: 5. The CDR3 sequence is CASSGGQGGDTQYF. The DNA of the CDR3 is TGTGCCAGCAGCGGAGGACAGGGTGGAGATACGCAGTATTTT.

The rearrangement uses TRBV5-1 and TRBJ2-3; TRBD2 matches 12 bases. Per germline, CDR1 SGHRS and CDR2 YFSETQ. The CDR3 is made up of 15 amino acids. J was trimmed by 5 bases and V by 0 bases; bases with no gene match: 1. For the CDR3, the DNA is TGCGCCAGCAGCTTGGAGGGACTAGCGGGAGATACGCAGTATTTT. It translates to CASSLEGLAGDTQYF. Looking up the rest from reference TRBV5-1 and TRBJ2-3 gives the full variable domain: KAGVTQTPRYLIKTRGQQVTLSCSPISGHRSVSWYQQTPGQGLQFLFEYFSETQRNKGNFPGRFSGRQFSNSRSEMNVSTLELGDSALYLCASSLEGLAGDTQYFGPGTRLTVL.

The chain employs TRBV6-5 and TRBJ2-1, with 7 bases matching TRBD2. This CDR3 is 14 amino acids long. CDR1 is MNHEY and CDR2 is SVGAGI in the germline V gene. The V gene end was trimmed by 2 bases and the J gene end by 5 bases; junction bases not matched to a gene: 3. DNA of the CDR3: TGTGCCAGCAGTTACGCGGGAGACCACAATGAGCAGTTCTTC. Translation gives CASSYAGDHNEQFF.

This chain links TRBV6-5 with TRBJ1-4, with 7 bases fitting TRBD1. CDR1 is MNHEY and CDR2 is SVGAGI in the germline V gene. This CDR3 is built from 16 residues. V trimming: 2 bases; J trimming: 8 bases; junction bases outside the gene matches: 11. The CDR3 spells CASSYERTGWREKLFF. DNA of the CDR3: TGTGCCAGCAGTTACGAAAGGACAGGCTGGCGAGAAAAACTGTTTTTT.

The chain has TRBV18 and TRBJ1-2, with D possibly being TRBD1 (5 bases). With 3 bases removed from V and 8 bases from J, the gap between germline ends came to 10 bases. The CDR3 is 12 amino acids. The germline V gene has CDR1 KGHSH and CDR2 LQKENI. The CDR3 DNA follows: TGTGCCAGCTCACCTCGGGGGTCCGGCTACACCTTC. Translating it yields CASSPRGSGYTF.

V gene TRBV5-1 combines with J gene TRBJ1-3; TRBD1 matches at 7 bases. This CDR3 has 16 amino acids. V lost 2 bases to trimming and J lost 8 bases; unmatched junction nucleotides: 13. Germline CDR1 reads SGHRS; CDR2 reads YFSETQ. In DNA, the CDR3 is TGCGCCAGCAGCTTCTCGACAGGGACGGGATCGGACACCATATATTTT. Amino acids: CASSFSTGTGSDTIYF.

The chain uses TRBV6-5 and TRBJ2-7, with a tentative D call TRBD2 (6 bases). Germline V CDR1 and CDR2: MNHEY, SVGAGI. The CDR3 sequence is 14 residues long. The germline V and J ends were trimmed by 6 bases and 0 bases, with 12 bases remaining between them. The CDR3 nucleotides are TGTGCCAGCAGGCGGGACGGAACCTCCTACGAGCAGTACTTC. Protein: CASRRDGTSYEQYF.

The chain is built from TRBV4-3 and TRBJ1-1; perhaps TRBD1 as D (6 bases). Trimming removed 5 bases from V and 3 bases from J, with 19 bases in between. The CDR3 length is 16 residues. CDR1 is LGHNA, CDR2 YSLEER, per germline. The CDR3 DNA reads as TGCGCCAGCAGCAACGCCGCCAGGGGAAGGGACACTGAAGCTTTCTTT. It codes for CASSNAARGRDTEAFF.

The rearrangement joins TRBV4-1 to TRBJ1-5; no firm D call. Trimming pared 2 bases from V and 2 bases from J, leaving 4 bases between. This CDR3 is built from 13 residues. The V gene's germline CDR1 is MGHRA and CDR2 YSYEKL. CDR3 in amino acids: CASSQRGNQPQHF. CDR3 DNA sequence: TGCGCCAGCAGCCAACGGGGCAATCAGCCCCAGCATTTT.

V and J are TRBV7-9 and TRBJ2-3; TRBD2 aligns across 9 bases. Trimming at V came to 4 bases and at J to 6 bases, leaving 5 bases not matched to a gene. This CDR3 region has 14 residues. Germline loops: CDR1 SEHNR, CDR2 FQNEAQ (reference sequence). CDR3 coding DNA: TGTGCCAGCAGCTGGATAGCGGGAGTGGATACGCAGTATTTT. Residues: CASSWIAGVDTQYF.

This chain uses TRBV5-6 with TRBJ1-1; D remains unclear. The CDR3 contains 15 residues. Germline assignment: CDR1 SGHDT and CDR2 YYEEEE. Trimming removed 0 bases at V and 10 bases at J, with 19 bases between. CDR3 in amino acids: CASSLVGVRKSRAFF. For the CDR3, the DNA is TGTGCCAGCAGCTTGGTTGGAGTTCGCAAGTCCCGAGCTTTCTTT.

V usage is TRBV6-5 and J usage is TRBJ2-5, with D perhaps TRBD1 (6 bases). Germline V CDR1 and CDR2: MNHEY, SVGAGI. V gave up 5 bases and J gave up 4 bases, with 11 bases separating them. The CDR3 contains 13 residues. In DNA, the CDR3 is TGTGCCAGCAGTCTACAGGGACGAGAGACCCAGTACTTC. It is translated as CASSLQGRETQYF.

The J gene is TRBJ1-3, the V gene TRBV4-1; D may be TRBD1 (5 bases). The germline CDR1 and CDR2 sequences are MGHRA and YSYEKL. The V end was cut by 1 base, the J end by 0 bases, with 16 bases between. The CDR3 contains 18 residues. CDR3 coding DNA: TGCGCCAGCAGCCAAGGCTCGCAGGGTTTAGCCTCTGGAAACACCATATATTTT. Translated: CASSQGSQGLASGNTIYF.

The chain carries TRBV9 and TRBJ2-1; TRBD1 matches 9 bases. V was pared by 3 bases and J by 7 bases, with 11 bases of the junction left unmatched. Germline CDR1 SGDLS, CDR2 YYNGEE. This CDR3 is 16 amino acids long. CDR3 region: CASSALGGQGFNEQFF. The CDR3 region has the DNA TGTGCCAGCAGCGCTCTCGGAGGACAGGGGTTTAATGAGCAGTTCTTC.

The chain employs TRBV15 and TRBJ2-7; the D is unclear. The CDR3 contains 15 residues. CDR1 is LNHNV, CDR2 YYDKDF, per germline (reference sequence). Trimming removed 0 bases from V and 3 bases from J, with 12 bases in between. CDR3 in DNA: TGTGCCACCAGCAGAGATGGTACTTTTCTCTACGAGCAGTACTTC. Its protein is CATSRDGTFLYEQYF. Looking up the rest from reference TRBV15 and TRBJ2-7 gives the full variable domain: DAMVIQNPRYQVTQFGKPVTLSCSQTLNHNVMYWYQQKSSQAPKLLFHYYDKDFNNEADTPDNFQSRRPNTSFCFLDIRSPGLGDTAMYLCATSRDGTFLYEQYFGPGTRLTVT.

The chain combines TRBV4-1 with TRBJ2-6, with D possibly being TRBD2 (5 bases). Trimming took off 1 base at V and 0 bases at J, with 10 bases between the two ends. This CDR3 is 17 amino acids long. Looked up from germline, CDR1 is MGHRA and CDR2 is YSYEKL. CDR3 loop: CASSQAGLSSGANVLTF. The CDR3 DNA follows: TGCGCCAGCAGCCAAGCGGGGTTAAGCTCTGGGGCCAACGTCCTGACTTTC.

This rearrangement joins TRBV6-5 to TRBJ1-2; D is unclear. The CDR3 loop spans 14 amino acids. V was trimmed by 6 bases and J by 0 bases, leaving 11 bases between them. Germline values: CDR1 MNHEY, CDR2 SVGAGI. The CDR3 loop reads CASSQDFSNYGYTF. The CDR3 DNA is TGTGCCAGCAGCCAGGACTTTTCTAACTATGGCTACACCTTC.

The chain has TRBV6-1 and TRBJ2-7; TRBD1 agrees at 10 bases. V shed 6 bases and J 0 bases; nucleotides not matched to a gene: 5. Germline V gene data show CDR1 as MNHNS and CDR2 as SASEGT. CDR3 length equals 15 residues. For the CDR3, the DNA is TGTGCCAGCAGCGGGACAGGGGTCCTCTCCTACGAGCAGTACTTC. It encodes CASSGTGVLSYEQYF.

The chain employs TRBV9 and TRBJ2-5, with D possibly matching TRBD2 (5 bases). The CDR3 is 13 amino acids. Trimming shortened V by 2 bases and J by 5 bases, and 10 bases separated the two germline ends. CDR1 and CDR2 from the germline V gene are SGDLS and YYNGEE. DNA for the CDR3: TGTGCCAGCAGCGTGTCGGGGTGGGAGACCCAGTACTTC. It encodes CASSVSGWETQYF.

The CDR3 bases are TGTGCCAGCAGCGCCAGGGCGCGGGAAGTCACCGGGGAGCTGTTTTTT. This encodes CASSARAREVTGELFF. The chain combines TRBV7-3 with TRBJ2-2; TRBD2 is a possible D gene (6 bases). V was cut by 5 bases and J by 4 bases, with 17 bases left in between. There are 16 residues in the CDR3. Per germline, CDR1 SGHTA and CDR2 FQGTGA. Using reference TRBV7-3 and TRBJ2-2 for the parts outside the CDR3, the full variable domain is GAGVSQTPSNKVTEKGKYVELRCDPISGHTALYWYRQSLGQGPEFLIYFQGTGAADDSGLPNDRFFAVRPEGSVSTLKIQRTERGDSAVYLCASSARAREVTGELFFGEGSRLTVL.

The J gene is TRBJ2-3, the V gene TRBV18, with 14 nucleotides matching TRBD2. Trimming at V came to 3 bases and at J to 6 bases, leaving 2 bases not matched to a gene. Germline V lookup: CDR1 KGHSH, CDR2 LQKENI. The CDR3 length is 15 residues. The CDR3 DNA sequence: TGTGCCAGCTCACCGGGACTAGCGGGAGCTGATACGCAGTATTTT. Encoded protein: CASSPGLAGADTQYF.

The J gene is TRBJ1-4, the V gene TRBV15; D is perhaps TRBD1 (5 bases). V lost 0 bases to trimming and J lost 8 bases, with 16 bases between them. The CDR3 consists of 16 residues. The germline gives CDR1 LNHNV, CDR2 YYDKDF (reference sequence). The CDR3 region is CATSRDLRGGDEKLFF. CDR3 bases: TGTGCCACCAGCAGAGATCTAAGGGGAGGGGACGAAAAACTGTTTTTT.

The chain links TRBV7-7 to TRBJ2-2; the match to TRBD1 covers 7 bases. CDR3 size: 16 residues. Trimming took 4 bases from V and 5 from J; bases not matched to a gene: 10. The germline CDR1 and CDR2 sequences are SSHAT and FNYEAQ (reference sequence). In DNA, the CDR3 is TGTGCCAGCAGCTCACGACAGGGTTTTAATACCGGGGAGCTGTTTTTT. It specifies CASSSRQGFNTGELFF.